Presented here are 19 T cell receptor beta chains from one specimen sequenced in a study of blood T cell repertoires in COVID-19. TCRdb's copy holds only in-frame clones and misses some; the assay was immunoSEQ multiplex PCR. The sample lists more than 55,000 clones, about 90% occurring once. The material sequenced was peripheral blood. These receptors came from a human donor with active COVID-19. The donor label of this sample is uncertain.

V is TRBV5-1 and J is TRBJ2-2, with no clear D. CDR3 size: 12 residues. Trimming pared 6 bases from V and 5 bases from J, leaving 8 bases between. The germline V gene has CDR1 SGHRS and CDR2 YFSETQ. This CDR3 reads CASTSLTGELFF. The CDR3 bases are TGCGCCAGCACCTCCTTAACCGGGGAGCTGTTTTTT.

The sample holds a few counts of this clone. The chain employs TRBV5-1 and TRBJ2-7, with TRBD2 as a possible D gene (6 bases). Trimming shortened V by 4 bases and J by 1 base, and 15 bases separated the two germline ends. The CDR3 has 15 residues. CDR1 SGHRS and CDR2 YFSETQ come from the germline V gene. The CDR3 loop is CASSPTGGRSYEQYF. The CDR3 region has the DNA TGCGCCAGCAGCCCCACTGGAGGGAGGTCCTACGAGCAGTACTTC. Variable domain in full (rest from reference TRBV5-1 and TRBJ2-7): KAGVTQTPRYLIKTRGQQVTLSCSPISGHRSVSWYQQTPGQGLQFLFEYFSETQRNKGNFPGRFSGRQFSNSRSEMNVSTLELGDSALYLCASSPTGGRSYEQYFGPGTRLTVT.

This chain uses TRBV7-2 with TRBJ1-2; D is undetermined. The germline gives CDR1 SGHTA, CDR2 FQGNSA. The CDR3 sequence is 13 residues long. Trimming stripped 1 base from V and 7 bases from J, with 10 bases between. This CDR3 is CASSLGGRTGYTF. Written as DNA, the CDR3 is TGTGCCAGCAGCTTAGGAGGGAGGACTGGCTACACCTTC.

V gene TRBV6-5 combines with J gene TRBJ2-5, with 9 bases aligning to TRBD1. V trimming: 7 bases; J trimming: 5 bases; junction bases outside the gene matches: 8. The CDR3 extends over 14 amino acids. Germline V lookup: CDR1 MNHEY, CDR2 SVGAGI. In DNA form, the CDR3 reads TGTGCCAGCAAGGGTGACAGGGGGTGGGAGACCCAGTACTTC. Its translation: CASKGDRGWETQYF.

CDR3: CASSEGGGWGSIIYTF. Here the CDR3 DNA reads TGTGCCAGCAGTGAAGGGGGAGGCTGGGGTTCCATAATCTACACCTTC. The chain is built from TRBV6-1 and TRBJ1-2; D gene unclear. Trimming cost V 1 base and J 10 bases, with 22 bases left between them. Germline CDR1 is MNHNS and CDR2 is SASEGT. CDR3 size: 16 residues.

The chain links TRBV7-3 to TRBJ1-1; D perhaps matches TRBD1 (6 bases). The CDR3 contains 14 residues. CDR1 is SGHTA and CDR2 is FQGTGA in the germline V gene. Trimming left V 1 base short and J 3 bases short, with 9 bases between. The CDR3 protein is CASSLMGADTEAFF. The DNA for the CDR3 is TGTGCCAGCAGCTTAATGGGGGCCGACACTGAAGCTTTCTTT.

The rearrangement joins TRBV30 to TRBJ1-2; D call uncertain. This CDR3 has 15 amino acids. Trimming took 2 bases from V and 3 from J, leaving 16 bases between them. The germline CDR1 and CDR2 sequences are GTSNPN and SVGIG (reference sequence). CDR3 in amino acids: CAWSSRGSPDYGYTF. Here the CDR3 DNA reads TGTGCCTGGAGTTCTCGGGGTTCCCCTGACTATGGCTACACCTTC.

This chain links TRBV7-9 with TRBJ2-5; tentatively, D is TRBD1 (5 bases). The CDR3 runs 15 residues. Germline values: CDR1 SEHNR, CDR2 FQNEAQ (reference sequence). Trimming stripped 3 bases from V and 4 bases from J, with 15 bases between. CDR3 loop: CASSLAQGIPETQYF. CDR3 in DNA: TGTGCCAGCAGCTTGGCGCAGGGAATTCCAGAGACCCAGTACTTC.

J is TRBJ2-5 and V is TRBV18; D remains unclear. The CDR3 runs 14 residues. Trimming took off 6 bases at V and 1 base at J, with 12 bases between the two ends. Germline lookup yields CDR1 KGHSH and CDR2 LQKENI. Here the CDR3 DNA reads TGTGCCAGCTCCCCAGCCTGGAGCCAAGAGACCCAGTACTTC. Amino acid sequence: CASSPAWSQETQYF.

This clone was observed once. The gene calls are TRBV27 and TRBJ2-2; 13 bases are a match to TRBD2. The CDR3 runs to 15 residues. With 6 bases clipped from V and 5 bases from J, the junction kept 3 bases outside the gene matches. Looked up from germline, CDR1 is MNHEY and CDR2 is SMNVEV (reference sequence). DNA of the CDR3: TGTGCCAGCAGCCCGGGACTAGCGGGAACCGGGGAGCTGTTTTTT. It encodes CASSPGLAGTGELFF.

The V call is TRBV10-3, the J call TRBJ1-3, with 10 bases lining up with TRBD1. The junction had 2 bases not matched to a gene; V was cut back by 3 bases and J by 3 bases. Germline V gene data show CDR1 as ENHRY and CDR2 as SYGVKD. This CDR3 comprises 15 residues. The CDR3 sequence: CAISEGQGGGNTIYF. The CDR3 bases are TGTGCCATCAGTGAAGGACAGGGGGGTGGAAACACCATATATTTT.

The chain links TRBV6-6 to TRBJ2-1, with 11 nucleotides matching TRBD2. Germline V CDR1 and CDR2: MNHNY, SVGAGI (reference sequence). V dropped 10 bases and J dropped 5; count of bases not matched to a gene: 7. There are 14 residues in the CDR3. The chain's CDR3 is CAIKLAGVNNEQFF. Here the CDR3 DNA reads TGTGCCATAAAACTAGCGGGAGTTAACAATGAGCAGTTCTTC.

This chain uses TRBV5-1 with TRBJ2-7, with D tentatively TRBD2 (6 bases). CDR3 length: 15 amino acids. V was cut by 0 bases and J by 2 bases, with 12 bases left in between. Germline values: CDR1 SGHRS, CDR2 YFSETQ. CDR3 sequence: CASSLVGGTPYEQYF. CDR3 DNA sequence: TGCGCCAGCAGCTTGGTGGGAGGCACCCCCTACGAGCAGTACTTC.

The V call is TRBV5-1, the J call TRBJ2-7, with TRBD1 matching over 9 bases. There are 13 residues in the CDR3. Per germline, CDR1 SGHRS and CDR2 YFSETQ. V shed 3 bases, J shed 3 bases, and the junction held 1 base outside the gene matches. Here the CDR3 reads CASSSDRGYEQYF. The CDR3 DNA is TGCGCCAGCAGCTCGGACAGGGGCTACGAGCAGTACTTC. Full variable domain (outside the CDR3, taken from reference TRBV5-1 and TRBJ2-7): KAGVTQTPRYLIKTRGQQVTLSCSPISGHRSVSWYQQTPGQGLQFLFEYFSETQRNKGNFPGRFSGRQFSNSRSEMNVSTLELGDSALYLCASSSDRGYEQYFGPGTRLTVT.

The V gene is TRBV28, the J gene TRBJ1-4; TRBD1 might be the D (5 bases). The CDR3 length is 15 residues. V lost 0 bases and J lost 2, with 7 bases in between. Looked up from germline, CDR1 is MDHEN and CDR2 is SYDVKM. CDR3 DNA: TGTGCCAGCAGTTTATGGGGGGGGACTAATGAAAAACTGTTTTTT. It yields the protein CASSLWGGTNEKLFF.

The chain joins TRBV6-1 to TRBJ1-6; D ambiguous. The CDR3 covers 17 residues. Trimming shortened V by 0 bases and J by 0 bases, and 9 bases separated the two germline ends. Germline CDR1 reads MNHNS; CDR2 reads SASEGT. The chain's CDR3 is CASSEAVVSSYNSPLHF. The CDR3 DNA follows: TGTGCCAGCAGTGAAGCTGTAGTGAGCTCCTATAATTCACCCCTCCACTTT.

V usage is TRBV27 and J usage is TRBJ2-3; 12 bases map to TRBD1. From germline, CDR1 is MNHEY and CDR2 SMNVEV (reference sequence). The CDR3 consists of 16 residues. V shed 3 bases, J shed 0 bases, and the junction held 1 base outside the gene matches. CDR3 coding DNA: TGTGCCAGCAGTTTGGGACAGGGGGCGAGCACAGATACGCAGTATTTT. Protein product: CASSLGQGASTDTQYF.

This chain joins TRBV27 and TRBJ2-7; 9 bases match TRBD2. The CDR3 is 15 residues long. The germline gives CDR1 MNHEY, CDR2 SMNVEV (reference sequence). The V gene end was trimmed by 6 bases and the J gene end by 0 bases; junction bases not matched to a gene: 6. The chain's CDR3 is CASSLTSGISYEQYF. DNA of the CDR3: TGTGCCAGCAGCCTGACTAGCGGCATCTCCTACGAGCAGTACTTC.

This clone has just one count. The chain joins TRBV5-4 to TRBJ2-1; weak D call: TRBD2 (6 bases). Deletions cut 0 bases from V and 5 bases from J, with 15 bases between. Germline V gives CDR1 SGHNT, CDR2 YYREEE (reference sequence). There are 16 residues in the CDR3. The CDR3 loop reads CASSLGPTGGDNEQFF. The CDR3 bases are TGTGCCAGCAGCTTGGGCCCAACAGGAGGGGACAATGAGCAGTTCTTC.